This T cell receptor beta chain was recorded in a study of regulatory T cells in long-lasting Graves disease (dated by TCRdb to about 2021). In terms of the full investigation: To count as having persistent Graves' disease, a patient had to have received antithyroid drug treatment for over 5 years with TSH receptor autoantibodies remaining persistently positive. Persistent Graves' disease patients were compared with newly diagnosed Graves' disease patients by peripheral blood TCR sequencing and RNA sequencing. The study was conducted in China and was registered as a clinical trial. A total of roughly 35 samples were covered by TCR sequencing, comprising around 13 persistent and approximately 20 newly diagnosed Graves' disease patients. Persistent Graves' disease patients in the clinical cohort had taken antithyroid drugs for roughly ten years on average. The paper's findings and limits, for the study overall: A larger number of public clonotypes was shared among persistent patients (approximately 3,000) than among newly diagnosed patients (around 880). Only peripheral blood was studied, because thyroid tissue, the primary lesion, was inaccessible. Persistent disease showed preferential use of TRBV28, TRBJ1-2 and TRBJ2-5, whereas newly diagnosed disease favored TRBV20-1 and TRBJ2-1. Only the TCR beta chain was sequenced and analyzed. The authors noted that the small sample size was a limitation that may lower accuracy. Persistent Graves' disease patients showed lower TCR Shannon entropy and fewer highly expanded clones than newly diagnosed patients, suggesting clonal expansion.

The table lists this clonotype with many counts. No cognate antigen has been identified for it. Base qualities are not at hand, and no much larger clone is one base apart. The label giving this sample's time point can be read as: persistent/refractory GD, antithyroid drugs over 5 years with positive TRAb. RNA was extracted from PBMCs in TRIzol for both TCR sequencing and RNA sequencing. Graves' disease was diagnosed according to American Thyroid Association guidelines. Patients were recruited from an endocrinology department in Xi'an, China. From each patient, around 9 milliliters of peripheral blood was collected into an EDTA anticoagulant tube. Ficoll Paque Plus density gradient separation was used to isolate PBMCs, and no further T cell sorting was performed. An Agilent 2100 Bioanalyzer and agarose gel were used to check RNA quality, and a NanoDrop 2000 was used to measure RNA concentration. Library prep was done by multiplex PCR. Sequencing used an Illumina HiSeq 4000. CDR3 regions were amplified by Arm-PCR with iRepertoire HTBI primers to construct TCR beta libraries. Before sequencing, the PCR products went through gel purification. From the authors' description of their analysis: Across samples, about 64 TRBV and 13 to 15 TRBJ segments were identified and used for gene usage analysis of CDR3 amino acid clonotypes. COPE and FqMerger were used to merge the filtered high-quality paired reads into contigs. Contigs were aligned with BLAST to IMGT TRBV, TRBD and TRBJ reference genes, and CDR3 was defined per IMGT. Any clonotype with a frequency above 0.1% was classified as a highly expanded clone. Shannon entropy served as the measure of repertoire diversity, while the Gini coefficient captured V-J evenness. Public clonotypes were defined as clonotypes shared by more than one individual. TCRdb passed the public sequencing reads through fastp at Q25 and MiXCR, retaining productive beta sequences. Each record represents a unique CDR3 protein, reported with the most common genes and DNA among its rows. The V and J calls follow TCRdb's processing rather than the paper's. Recorded for this sample are 310,000 or so distinct CDR3 sequences; 22% of them occurred a single time. The top ten clonotypes cover approximately 53% of the sample.

Clipping removes 3 bases from V and 7 bases from J, with 9 as the unmatched junction base count. Its CDR3 holds 14 amino acids, cysteine through phenylalanine. Only the CDR3 DNA stays, 42 bases, in frame from base 1. The chain employs TRBV12-3 or TRBV12-4 and TRBJ2-7; TRBD2 matches 7 bases in the middle. Sample: peripheral blood mononuclear cells (PBMCs), taken when the disease was refractory, from a patient treated with antithyroid drugs. The clonotype originates from a female donor with Graves disease. The DNA sequence reads TGTGCCAGCAGTTTTGCTAGCGGCCCTTGGGAGCAGTACTTC. Its translation is CASSFASGPWEQYF.